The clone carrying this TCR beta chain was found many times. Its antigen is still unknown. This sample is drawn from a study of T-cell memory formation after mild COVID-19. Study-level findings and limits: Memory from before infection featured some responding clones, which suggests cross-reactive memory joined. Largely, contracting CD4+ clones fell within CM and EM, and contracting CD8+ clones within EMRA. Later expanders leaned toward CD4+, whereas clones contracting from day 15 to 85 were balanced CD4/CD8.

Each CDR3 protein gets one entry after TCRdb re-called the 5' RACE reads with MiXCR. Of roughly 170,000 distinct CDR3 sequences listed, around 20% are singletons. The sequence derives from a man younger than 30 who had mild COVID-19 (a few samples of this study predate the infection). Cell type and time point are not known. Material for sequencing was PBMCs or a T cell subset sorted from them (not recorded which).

The CDR3 loop is CASSDGGRTANTEAFF. The CDR3 nucleotides read TGTGCCAGTAGTGACGGCGGGAGGACAGCAAACACTGAAGCTTTCTTT. The chain joins TRBV19 to TRBJ1-1, with a possible D match to TRBD1 (6 bases). Germline assignment: CDR1 LNHDA and CDR2 SQIVND (reference sequence). The V gene lost 5 bases and the J gene lost 2 bases, with 18 bases spanning the gap. This CDR3 has 16 amino acids.